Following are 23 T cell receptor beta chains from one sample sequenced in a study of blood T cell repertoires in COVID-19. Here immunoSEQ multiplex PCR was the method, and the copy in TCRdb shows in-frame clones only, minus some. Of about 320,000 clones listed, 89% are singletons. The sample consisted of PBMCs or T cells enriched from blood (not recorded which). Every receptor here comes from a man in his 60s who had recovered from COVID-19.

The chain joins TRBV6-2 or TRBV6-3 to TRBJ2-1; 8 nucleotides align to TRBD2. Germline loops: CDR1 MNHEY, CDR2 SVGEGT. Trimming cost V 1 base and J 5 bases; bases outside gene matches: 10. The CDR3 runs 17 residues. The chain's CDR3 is CASSYYSGIDIDNEQFF. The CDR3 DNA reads TGTGCCAGCAGTTACTATAGCGGGATAGACATCGACAATGAGCAGTTCTTC.

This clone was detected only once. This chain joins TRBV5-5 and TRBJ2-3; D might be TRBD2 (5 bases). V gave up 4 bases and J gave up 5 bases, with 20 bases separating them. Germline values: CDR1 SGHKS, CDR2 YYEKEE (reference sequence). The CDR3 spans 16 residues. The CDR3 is CASSPMEAADLDTQYF. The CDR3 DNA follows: TGTGCCAGCAGCCCCATGGAGGCAGCTGATTTAGATACGCAGTATTTT.

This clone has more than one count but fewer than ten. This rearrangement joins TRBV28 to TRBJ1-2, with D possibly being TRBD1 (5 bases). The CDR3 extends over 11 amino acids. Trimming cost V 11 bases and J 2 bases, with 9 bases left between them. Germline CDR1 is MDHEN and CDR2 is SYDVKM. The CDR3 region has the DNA TGTGCCTGTCGGGGGAACTATGGCTACACCTTC. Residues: CACRGNYGYTF.

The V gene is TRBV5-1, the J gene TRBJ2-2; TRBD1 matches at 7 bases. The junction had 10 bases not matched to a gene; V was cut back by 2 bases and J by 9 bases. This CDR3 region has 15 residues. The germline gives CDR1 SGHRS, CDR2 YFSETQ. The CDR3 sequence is CASSLGGQVNWELFF. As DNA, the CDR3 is TGCGCCAGCAGCTTAGGCGGACAGGTCAATTGGGAGCTGTTTTTT.

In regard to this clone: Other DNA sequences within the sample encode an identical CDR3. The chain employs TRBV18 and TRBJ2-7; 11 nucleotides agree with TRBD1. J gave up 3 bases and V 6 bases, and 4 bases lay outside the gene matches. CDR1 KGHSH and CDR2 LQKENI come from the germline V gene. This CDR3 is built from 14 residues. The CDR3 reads CASSPGTGGYEQYF. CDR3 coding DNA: TGTGCCAGCTCCCCGGGGACAGGGGGCTACGAGCAGTACTTC.

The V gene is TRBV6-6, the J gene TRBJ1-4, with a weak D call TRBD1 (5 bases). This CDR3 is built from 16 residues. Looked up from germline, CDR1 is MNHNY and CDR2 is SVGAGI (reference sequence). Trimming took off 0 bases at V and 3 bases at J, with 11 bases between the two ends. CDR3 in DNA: TGTGCCAGCAGTTACTCGGTGGGGCGTTCTAATGAAAAACTGTTTTTT. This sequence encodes CASSYSVGRSNEKLFF.

CDR3 DNA: TGTGCCAGCGGCATTACACGGGGAACTAATGAAAAACTGTTTTTT. It encodes CASGITRGTNEKLFF. The chain couples TRBV28 to TRBJ1-4, with D hard to call. Trimming took 8 bases from V and 1 from J, leaving 14 bases between them. There are 15 residues in the CDR3. Germline CDR1 reads MDHEN; CDR2 reads SYDVKM.

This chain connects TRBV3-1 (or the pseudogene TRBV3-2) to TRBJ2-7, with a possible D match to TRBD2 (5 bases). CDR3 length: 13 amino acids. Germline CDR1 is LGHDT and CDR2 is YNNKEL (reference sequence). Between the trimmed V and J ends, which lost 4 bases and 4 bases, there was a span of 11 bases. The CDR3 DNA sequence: TGTGCCAGCAGCCTTGGGCGGAGGTACGAGCAGTACTTC. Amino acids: CASSLGRRYEQYF.

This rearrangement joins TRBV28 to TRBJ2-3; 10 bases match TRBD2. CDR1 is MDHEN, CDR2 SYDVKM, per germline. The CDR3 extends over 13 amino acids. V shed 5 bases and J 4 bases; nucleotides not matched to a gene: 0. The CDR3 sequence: CASSLAGADTQYF. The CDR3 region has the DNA TGTGCCAGCAGTCTAGCGGGAGCAGATACGCAGTATTTT.

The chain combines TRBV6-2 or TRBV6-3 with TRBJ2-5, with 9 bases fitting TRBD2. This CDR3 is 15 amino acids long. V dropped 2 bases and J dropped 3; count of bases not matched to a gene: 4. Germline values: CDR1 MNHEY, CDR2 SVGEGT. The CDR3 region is CASSYLAGLEETQYF. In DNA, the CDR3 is TGTGCCAGCAGTTACCTAGCGGGATTGGAAGAGACCCAGTACTTC.

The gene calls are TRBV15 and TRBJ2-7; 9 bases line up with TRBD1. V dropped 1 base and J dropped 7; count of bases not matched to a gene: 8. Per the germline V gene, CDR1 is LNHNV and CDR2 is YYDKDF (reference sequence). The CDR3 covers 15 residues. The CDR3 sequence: CATSRAKRDRDEQYF. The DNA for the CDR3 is TGTGCCACCAGCAGAGCCAAAAGGGACAGGGATGAGCAGTACTTC.

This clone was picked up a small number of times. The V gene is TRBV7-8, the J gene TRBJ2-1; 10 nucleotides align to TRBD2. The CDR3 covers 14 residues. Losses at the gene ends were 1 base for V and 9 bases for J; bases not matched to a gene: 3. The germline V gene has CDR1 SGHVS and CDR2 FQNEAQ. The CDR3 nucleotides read TGTGCCAGCAGCTTAGTTAGCGGGAGGAGTGAGCAGTTCTTC. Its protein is CASSLVSGRSEQFF.

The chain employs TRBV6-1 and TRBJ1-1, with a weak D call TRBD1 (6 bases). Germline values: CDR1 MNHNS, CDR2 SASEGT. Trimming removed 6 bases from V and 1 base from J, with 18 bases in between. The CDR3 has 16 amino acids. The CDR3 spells CASSEPRGGKNTEAFF. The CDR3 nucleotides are TGTGCCAGCAGCGAACCCCGAGGGGGTAAGAACACTGAAGCTTTCTTT.

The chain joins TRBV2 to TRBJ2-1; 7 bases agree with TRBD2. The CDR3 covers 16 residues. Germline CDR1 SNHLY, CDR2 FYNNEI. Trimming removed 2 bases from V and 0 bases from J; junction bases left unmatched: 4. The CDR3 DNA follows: TGTGCCAGCAGTGAAAAGCGGGGCAGCTCCTACAATGAGCAGTTCTTC. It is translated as CASSEKRGSSYNEQFF.

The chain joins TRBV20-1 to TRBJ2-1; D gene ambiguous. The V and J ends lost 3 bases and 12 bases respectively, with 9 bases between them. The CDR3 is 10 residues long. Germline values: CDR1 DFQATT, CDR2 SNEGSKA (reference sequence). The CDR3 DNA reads TGCAGTGCTAGTGTGGGCTTGCAGTTCTTC. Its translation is CSASVGLQFF.

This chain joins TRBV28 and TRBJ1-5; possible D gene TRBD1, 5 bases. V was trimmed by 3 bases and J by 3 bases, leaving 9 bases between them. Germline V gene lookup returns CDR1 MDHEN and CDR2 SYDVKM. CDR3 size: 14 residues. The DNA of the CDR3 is TGTGCCAGCAGTTTGTCAGGGTACAATCAGCCCCAGCATTTT. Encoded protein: CASSLSGYNQPQHF.

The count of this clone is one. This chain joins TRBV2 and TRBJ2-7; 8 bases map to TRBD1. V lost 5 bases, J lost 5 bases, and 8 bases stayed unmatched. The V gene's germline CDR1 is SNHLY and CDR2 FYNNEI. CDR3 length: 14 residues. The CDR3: CASSWTGTPDEQYF. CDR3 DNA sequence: TGTGCCAGCAGTTGGACAGGGACCCCGGACGAGCAGTACTTC. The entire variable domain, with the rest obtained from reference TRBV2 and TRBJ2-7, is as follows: EPEVTQTPSHQVTQMGQEVILRCVPISNHLYFYWYRQILGQKVEFLVSFYNNEISEKSEIFDDQFSVERPDGSNFTLKIRSTKLEDSAMYFCASSWTGTPDEQYFGPGTRLTVT.

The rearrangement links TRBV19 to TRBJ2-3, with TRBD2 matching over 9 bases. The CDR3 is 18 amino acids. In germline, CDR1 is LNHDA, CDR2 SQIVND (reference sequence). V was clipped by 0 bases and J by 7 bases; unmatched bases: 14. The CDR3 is CASSIDQAGGLGMNTQYF. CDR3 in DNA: TGTGCCAGTAGTATAGATCAAGCGGGAGGTTTGGGCATGAATACGCAGTATTTT.

The CDR3 nucleotides are TGCGCCAGCAGCCAGGGCCAAGTTGGCACTGAAGCTTTCTTT. Amino acid sequence: CASSQGQVGTEAFF. The V and J genes are TRBV5-1 and TRBJ1-1, with a tentative D call TRBD1 (5 bases). The CDR3 sequence is 14 residues long. Between the trimmed V and J ends, which lost 4 bases and 4 bases, there was a span of 14 bases. Germline CDR1 and CDR2: SGHRS and YFSETQ.

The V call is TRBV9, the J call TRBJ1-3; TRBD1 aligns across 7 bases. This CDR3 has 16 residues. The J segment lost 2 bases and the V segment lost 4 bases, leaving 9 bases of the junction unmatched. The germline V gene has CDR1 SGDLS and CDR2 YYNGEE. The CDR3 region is CASSPRQGHAGNTIYF. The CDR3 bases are TGTGCCAGCAGCCCAAGACAGGGACATGCTGGAAACACCATATATTTT.

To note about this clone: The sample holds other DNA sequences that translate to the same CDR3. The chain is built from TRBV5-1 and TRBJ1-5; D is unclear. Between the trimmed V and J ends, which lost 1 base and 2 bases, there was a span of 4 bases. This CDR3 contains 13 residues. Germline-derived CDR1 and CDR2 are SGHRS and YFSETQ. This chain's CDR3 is CASSLQGNQPQHF. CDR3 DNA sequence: TGCGCCAGCAGCTTGCAGGGCAATCAGCCCCAGCATTTT. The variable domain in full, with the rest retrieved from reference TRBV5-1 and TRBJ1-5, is KAGVTQTPRYLIKTRGQQVTLSCSPISGHRSVSWYQQTPGQGLQFLFEYFSETQRNKGNFPGRFSGRQFSNSRSEMNVSTLELGDSALYLCASSLQGNQPQHFGDGTRLSIL.

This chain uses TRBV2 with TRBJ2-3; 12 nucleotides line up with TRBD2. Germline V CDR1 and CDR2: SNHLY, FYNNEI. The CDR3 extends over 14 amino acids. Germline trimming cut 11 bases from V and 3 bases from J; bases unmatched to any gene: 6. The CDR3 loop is CAGLLAGGTDTQYF. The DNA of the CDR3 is TGTGCCGGGCTTCTAGCGGGAGGGACAGATACGCAGTATTTT.

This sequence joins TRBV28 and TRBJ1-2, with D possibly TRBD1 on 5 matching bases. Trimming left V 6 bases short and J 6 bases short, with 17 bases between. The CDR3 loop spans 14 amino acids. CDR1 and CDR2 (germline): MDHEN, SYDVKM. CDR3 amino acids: CASRRGPGRHGYTF. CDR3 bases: TGTGCCAGCAGGAGGGGCCCAGGGAGGCATGGCTACACCTTC.